Listed below are T cell receptor beta chains from one sample, sequenced in a study of shared clonotypes between healthy human individuals. Profiling relied on immunoSEQ multiplex PCR, and the TCRdb table lists in-frame clones only, not all of them. The table records 1.5 million to 2.5 million clones, approximately 94% of them present only once. The sequenced sample was naive CD8+ T cells sorted from blood. The receptors derive from a man aged 18 to 30 in good health. CDR3s include the opening cysteine and the closing phenylalanine or tryptophan. D genes are given only for firm matches. Where a row states a size, it is once, few, many or the class of an expanded clone; other rows omit it.

j_call: TRBJ1-1; d_call: -; v_call: TRBV6-1; clone_size: -; cdr3_aa: CASSVFGDQNPNTEAFF; cdr3_nt: TGTGCCAGCAGTGTCTTTGGGGACCAAAACCCGAACACTGAAGCTTTCTTT
j_call: TRBJ1-5; d_call: -; v_call: TRBV5-6; clone_size: -; cdr3_aa: CASSQGLGGNQPQHF; cdr3_nt: TGTGCCAGCAGCCAGGGGTTAGGGGGGAATCAGCCCCAGCATTTT
j_call: TRBJ1-5; d_call: -; v_call: TRBV27; clone_size: -; cdr3_aa: CASSLWGGSNQPQHF; cdr3_nt: TGTGCCAGCAGTTTGTGGGGGGGGAGCAATCAGCCCCAGCATTTT
j_call: TRBJ2-7; d_call: TRBD1; v_call: TRBV15; clone_size: -; cdr3_aa: CATSSPGTGVDEQYF; cdr3_nt: TGTGCCACCAGCAGCCCCGGGACAGGGGTCGACGAGCAGTACTTC
j_call: TRBJ2-7; d_call: TRBD2; v_call: TRBV15; clone_size: -; cdr3_aa: CATSRDPLAGGLPDYEQYF; cdr3_nt: TGTGCCACCAGCAGAGATCCACTAGCGGGGGGGCTACCCGACTACGAGCAGTACTTC
j_call: TRBJ2-5; d_call: TRBD2; v_call: TRBV11-2; clone_size: -; cdr3_aa: CASSLGTSDEETQYF; cdr3_nt: TGTGCCAGCAGCTTGGGGACTAGCGACGAAGAGACCCAGTACTTC
j_call: TRBJ2-3; d_call: -; v_call: TRBV5-4; clone_size: -; cdr3_aa: CASSFGSSSSSTDTQYF; cdr3_nt: TGTGCCAGCAGCTTTGGCTCTAGTTCCTCTAGCACAGATACGCAGTATTTT
j_call: TRBJ2-3; d_call: TRBD2; v_call: TRBV2; clone_size: -; cdr3_aa: CALSRLAGEGRTDTQYF; cdr3_nt: TGTGCCCTCAGCCGACTAGCGGGGGAGGGTCGGACAGATACGCAGTATTTT
j_call: TRBJ1-4; d_call: TRBD1; v_call: TRBV30; clone_size: -; cdr3_aa: CAWSTGTAFEKLFF; cdr3_nt: TGTGCCTGGAGCACCGGGACAGCGTTCGAAAAACTGTTTTTT
j_call: TRBJ2-1; d_call: TRBD1; v_call: TRBV27; clone_size: -; cdr3_aa: CASSYLPGQGLNEQFF; cdr3_nt: TGTGCCAGCAGTTACCTCCCGGGACAGGGTCTTAATGAGCAGTTCTTC
j_call: TRBJ1-1; d_call: TRBD1; v_call: TRBV7-9; clone_size: -; cdr3_aa: CASSHTVDRGMNTEAFF; cdr3_nt: TGTGCCAGCAGCCATACCGTGGACAGGGGGATGAACACTGAAGCTTTCTTT
j_call: TRBJ2-7; d_call: TRBD2; v_call: TRBV27; clone_size: -; cdr3_aa: CASGDGTSIYEQYF; cdr3_nt: TGTGCCAGCGGCGATGGGACTAGTATCTACGAGCAGTACTTC
j_call: TRBJ2-7; d_call: -; v_call: TRBV7-9; clone_size: -; cdr3_aa: CASSHPDGIYEQYF; cdr3_nt: TGTGCCAGCAGCCACCCGGACGGAATCTACGAGCAGTACTTC
j_call: TRBJ2-7; d_call: -; v_call: TRBV29-1; clone_size: -; cdr3_aa: CSVEIAAASSSYEQYF; cdr3_nt: TGCAGCGTTGAAATCGCCGCGGCGTCCAGCTCCTACGAGCAGTACTTC
j_call: TRBJ2-5; d_call: -; v_call: TRBV30; clone_size: -; cdr3_aa: CAWSLGETQYF; cdr3_nt: TGTGCCTGGAGCCTAGGAGAGACCCAGTACTTC
j_call: TRBJ2-5; d_call: -; v_call: TRBV4-1; clone_size: -; cdr3_aa: CASSPGRNQETQYF; cdr3_nt: TGCGCCAGCAGCCCGGGACGGAACCAAGAGACCCAGTACTTC
j_call: TRBJ2-6; d_call: -; v_call: TRBV29-1; clone_size: -; cdr3_aa: CSVGAFSGANVLTF; cdr3_nt: TGCAGCGTTGGAGCATTCTCTGGGGCCAACGTCCTGACTTTC
j_call: TRBJ1-4; d_call: -; v_call: TRBV9; clone_size: -; cdr3_aa: CASSATLGGEKLFF; cdr3_nt: TGTGCCAGCAGCGCGACCCTTGGGGGTGAAAAACTGTTTTTT
j_call: TRBJ2-7; d_call: TRBD2; v_call: TRBV4-3; clone_size: -; cdr3_aa: CASSQEVAGGIGEQYF; cdr3_nt: TGCGCCAGCAGCCAAGAGGTAGCGGGAGGCATTGGCGAGCAGTACTTC
j_call: TRBJ2-1; d_call: -; v_call: TRBV4-3; clone_size: -; cdr3_aa: CASSHLVSSYNEQFF; cdr3_nt: TGCGCCAGCAGCCACCTAGTGAGCTCCTACAATGAGCAGTTCTTC
j_call: TRBJ2-7; d_call: -; v_call: TRBV5-5; clone_size: -; cdr3_aa: CASSPGTDEQYF; cdr3_nt: TGTGCCAGCAGCCCCGGGACCGACGAGCAGTACTTC
j_call: TRBJ2-5; d_call: -; v_call: TRBV7-9; clone_size: -; cdr3_aa: CASSPGSDGPKKTQYF; cdr3_nt: TGTGCCAGCAGCCCCGGTTCGGACGGACCCAAGAAGACCCAGTACTTC
j_call: TRBJ2-7; d_call: -; v_call: TRBV28; clone_size: -; cdr3_aa: CASTLEEGYEQYF; cdr3_nt: TGTGCCAGCACCCTAGAGGAAGGCTACGAGCAGTACTTC
j_call: TRBJ2-5; d_call: -; v_call: TRBV27; clone_size: -; cdr3_aa: CASKSSPGETQYF; cdr3_nt: TGTGCCAGCAAATCGAGCCCGGGAGAGACCCAGTACTTC
j_call: TRBJ2-7; d_call: TRBD2; v_call: TRBV5-4; clone_size: -; cdr3_aa: CASSLDGGDAYEQYF; cdr3_nt: TGTGCCAGCAGCTTGGACGGGGGGGATGCCTACGAGCAGTACTTC
j_call: TRBJ2-7; d_call: -; v_call: TRBV5-1; clone_size: -; cdr3_aa: CASSLVYGDEQYF; cdr3_nt: TGCGCCAGCAGCTTGGTTTACGGGGACGAGCAGTACTTC
j_call: TRBJ1-6; d_call: -; v_call: TRBV9; clone_size: -; cdr3_aa: CASSLRGSSYNSPLHF; cdr3_nt: TGTGCCAGCAGCCTGAGGGGGAGCTCCTATAATTCACCCCTCCACTTT
j_call: TRBJ2-2; d_call: -; v_call: TRBV18; clone_size: -; cdr3_aa: CASSPAKKVGGGELFF; cdr3_nt: TGTGCCAGCTCACCGGCTAAAAAGGTAGGCGGCGGGGAGCTGTTTTTT
j_call: TRBJ1-5; d_call: TRBD1; v_call: TRBV5-1; clone_size: -; cdr3_aa: CASSFREQGPLPQHF; cdr3_nt: TGCGCCAGCAGCTTCCGTGAACAGGGGCCCCTGCCCCAGCATTTT
j_call: TRBJ1-6; d_call: -; v_call: TRBV30; clone_size: -; cdr3_aa: CAWSLGAGGSSPLHF; cdr3_nt: TGTGCCTGGAGTTTGGGGGCGGGGGGTTCTTCACCCCTCCACTTT
j_call: TRBJ2-1; d_call: -; v_call: TRBV7-2; clone_size: -; cdr3_aa: CASSLEGYYNEQFF; cdr3_nt: TGTGCCAGCAGCTTAGAAGGGTACTACAATGAGCAGTTCTTC
j_call: TRBJ1-1; d_call: -; v_call: TRBV27; clone_size: -; cdr3_aa: CASSLSPNTEAFF; cdr3_nt: TGTGCCAGCAGTTTATCACCCAATACTGAAGCTTTCTTT
j_call: TRBJ2-3; d_call: -; v_call: TRBV5-1; clone_size: -; cdr3_aa: CASSSQEKRSTDTQYF; cdr3_nt: TGCGCCAGCAGCTCCCAGGAGAAACGTAGCACAGATACGCAGTATTTT
j_call: TRBJ2-5; d_call: -; v_call: TRBV6-5; clone_size: -; cdr3_aa: CASSYGEGDWGETQYF; cdr3_nt: TGTGCCAGCAGTTACGGAGAAGGGGACTGGGGGGAGACCCAGTACTTC
j_call: TRBJ2-7; d_call: -; v_call: TRBV14; clone_size: -; cdr3_aa: CASSQDGREYEQYF; cdr3_nt: TGTGCCAGCAGCCAAGATGGCAGGGAATACGAGCAGTACTTC
j_call: TRBJ2-2; d_call: -; v_call: TRBV13; clone_size: -; cdr3_aa: CASSLDRANTGELFF; cdr3_nt: TGTGCCAGCAGCTTAGACAGAGCGAACACCGGGGAGCTGTTTTTT
j_call: TRBJ2-7; d_call: TRBD1; v_call: TRBV4-3; clone_size: once; cdr3_aa: CASSQDRLDRVSYEQYF; cdr3_nt: TGCGCCAGCAGCCAAGATCGGTTGGACAGGGTTTCGTACGAGCAGTACTTC